This T cell receptor beta chain was observed in a study of vaccination and CD4 T cells after COVID-19. For the study at large: SARS-CoV-2 was confirmed by nasal swab PCR; disease was mild in fewer than 10, severe in one. Each of the control cultures got a CEFX pool, an HIV-1 Nef pool, or no peptide.

Regarding treatment: approximately 9-day PBMC culture with coronavirus spike peptide pools or control peptides (ViraFEST assay). Both day 3 and day 7 involved replacing half of the medium with fresh IL-2 medium. Upon completion of around eleven days of culture, CD4+ T cells were isolated via negative selection. Of note for this clonotype: Its antigen is undetermined.

Sequencing of the DNA from cultured CD4+ T cells was carried out with the Oncomine TCR Beta short-read assay. TCRdb called the PCR reads again in MiXCR, with one record for every CDR3 protein. Of about 20,000 distinct CDR3 sequences in the sample, about 71% were seen once. This CDR3 is built from 15 residues. Germline V gene lookup returns CDR1 MNHEY and CDR2 SVGEGT. V dropped 4 bases and J dropped 4; count of bases not matched to a gene: 8. Sequencing input: CD4+ T cells from blood, cultured in vitro. The chain joins TRBV6-2 or TRBV6-3 to TRBJ2-5; 8 nucleotides align to TRBD2. The receptor was isolated from a human donor who had recovered from COVID-19. The CDR3 DNA sequence: TGTGCCAGCAGTTTTAGCGGGATGGTCCTAGAGACCCAGTACTTC. It is translated as CASSFSGMVLETQYF.